Below, 4 T cell receptor beta chains from the same sample are listed, as sequenced in a study of tissue T cells after allogeneic stem cell transplantation (dated by TCRdb to the early 2020s). The library was produced with the immunoSEQ multiplex PCR assay. Not all clones reach the TCRdb copy of this immuneACCESS table, which keeps in-frame sequences only. Checked studies attribute under half of the gap to unresolved V genes and leave the rest unexplained. For this sample the table gives about 9,700 clones, of which approximately 59% were detected only once. The ten biggest clones cover roughly a tenth of the sample. The time point label, as the study defines it: human tissue collected at research (rapid) autopsy. This material consisted of tissue from the ileum, taken at autopsy. The source of these receptors is a woman aged 18-49 years with breast cancer.

As concerns this clone: Within the sample, other DNA sequences also encode this same CDR3. This sequence joins TRBV6-2 or TRBV6-3 and TRBJ2-7; tentative D call: TRBD1 (5 bases). The CDR3 sequence is 14 residues long. The germline V gene encodes CDR1 MNHEY and CDR2 SVGEGT. V was shortened by 2 bases and J by 4 bases, with 12 bases between the two germline ends. The CDR3 coding sequence is TGTGCCAGCAGTTACGTGTCAGGGTCTTACGAGCAGTACTTC. It specifies CASSYVSGSYEQYF.

The V gene is TRBV5-1, the J gene TRBJ2-2, with 9 bases identical to TRBD2. The germline V gene encodes CDR1 SGHRS and CDR2 YFSETQ. V shed 1 base, J shed 3 bases, and the junction held 4 bases outside the gene matches. The CDR3 sequence is 16 residues long. The CDR3: CASSLTRGGDTGELFF. The CDR3 region has the DNA TGCGCCAGCAGCTTGACGCGCGGGGGGGACACCGGGGAGCTGTTTTTT.

This clone was picked up a small number of times. The chain couples TRBV7-8 to TRBJ1-6, with TRBD1 matching over 7 bases. This CDR3 comprises 15 residues. The ends lost 5 bases at V and 8 bases at J; junction bases unmatched: 9. The germline CDR1 and CDR2 sequences are SGHVS and FQNEAQ. The CDR3 reads CASSAAGGPDSPLHF. The CDR3 DNA sequence: TGTGCCAGCAGCGCGGCAGGGGGGCCCGATTCACCCCTCCACTTT.

This chain links TRBV7-3 with TRBJ2-5, with D unresolved. The V gene lost 5 bases and the J gene lost 1 base, with 8 bases spanning the gap. CDR3 size: 13 residues. Germline CDR1 SGHTA, CDR2 FQGTGA. DNA for the CDR3: TGTGCCAGCAGCCCGACGCCCCAAGAGACCCAGTACTTC. As protein: CASSPTPQETQYF.